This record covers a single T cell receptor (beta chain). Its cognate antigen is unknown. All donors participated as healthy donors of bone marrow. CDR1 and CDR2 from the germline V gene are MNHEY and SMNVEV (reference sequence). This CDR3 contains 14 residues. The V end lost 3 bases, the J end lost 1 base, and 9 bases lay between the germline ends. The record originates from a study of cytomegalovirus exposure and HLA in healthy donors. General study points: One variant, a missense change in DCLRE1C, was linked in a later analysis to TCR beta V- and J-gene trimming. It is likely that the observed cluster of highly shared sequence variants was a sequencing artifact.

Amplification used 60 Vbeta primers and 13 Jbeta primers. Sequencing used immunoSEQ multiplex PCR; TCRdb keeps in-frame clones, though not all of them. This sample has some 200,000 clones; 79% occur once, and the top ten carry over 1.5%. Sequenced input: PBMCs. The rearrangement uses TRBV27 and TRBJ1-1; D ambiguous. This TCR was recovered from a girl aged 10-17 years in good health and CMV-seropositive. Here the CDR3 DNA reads TGTGCCAGCAGTTTGGGCAGTTCGAACACTGAAGCTTTCTTT. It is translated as CASSLGSSNTEAFF.